The 17 T cell receptor beta chains below were found in one sample sequenced in a study of cytomegalovirus exposure and HLA in healthy donors. The PCR ran on 60 Vbeta and 13 Jbeta primers. Here immunoSEQ multiplex PCR was the method, and the copy in TCRdb shows in-frame clones only, minus some. The sample includes more than 95,000 clones, roughly 81% seen only once; the top ten take less than 1.1%. The specimen was PBMCs. Source of these receptors: a woman aged 25 to 39 in good health and CMV-seronegative.

The chain combines TRBV4-1 with TRBJ1-3; TRBD1 might be the D (5 bases). Germline loops: CDR1 MGHRA, CDR2 YSYEKL. The CDR3 length is 16 residues. V was trimmed by 1 base and J by 0 bases, leaving 10 bases between them. The CDR3 DNA reads TGCGCCAGCAGCCAAGGGACGGGGGACTCTGGAAACACCATATATTTT. Protein: CASSQGTGDSGNTIYF.

The DNA for the CDR3 is TGTGCCAGTAGTTGGGACTCAACATTGGAGCAGTACTTC. Residues: CASSWDSTLEQYF. V usage is TRBV19 and J usage is TRBJ2-7, with D possibly being TRBD2 (6 bases). The CDR3 is made up of 13 amino acids. V dropped 5 bases and J dropped 7 bases, with 15 bases sitting between them. Germline lookup yields CDR1 LNHDA and CDR2 SQIVND (reference sequence).

The chain joins TRBV7-5 to TRBJ1-2; the table's D call, TRBD1, has no DNA check behind it. TRBV7-5 is deemed a pseudogene. The CDR3 length is 19 residues. CDR3 loop: CARSLPETRQGNPLYGYTF. The CDR3 nucleotides read TGTGCCAGAAGCTTGCCGGAAACGCGACAGGGCAATCCCCTCTATGGCTACACCTTC.

The chain carries TRBV5-1 and TRBJ2-1; TRBD2 agrees at 13 bases. V trimming: 0 bases; J trimming: 7 bases; junction bases outside the gene matches: 10. Germline assignment: CDR1 SGHRS and CDR2 YFSETQ. The CDR3 consists of 18 residues. The CDR3 is CASSLVGERTSGGNEQFF. For the CDR3, the DNA is TGCGCCAGCAGCTTGGTCGGGGAACGGACTAGCGGGGGAAATGAGCAGTTCTTC.

In its sample, this clone was seen once. The chain couples TRBV4-2 to TRBJ2-5; the D gene is possibly TRBD2 (6 bases). The J call may be in error: the DNA end matches TRBJ2-7 better. Germline V gives CDR1 LGHNA, CDR2 YNFKEQ. This CDR3 contains 17 residues. CDR3 nucleotide sequence: TGTGCCAGCAGCCAAGATTGGACTACTAGTAGTTCCTACGAGCAGTACTTC. Translation: CASSQDWTTSSSYEQYF.

The rearrangement uses TRBV29-1 and TRBJ2-3; D is possibly TRBD1 (5 bases). The V end lost 7 bases, the J end lost 1 base, and 9 bases lay between the germline ends. This CDR3 comprises 12 residues. The germline V gene encodes CDR1 SQVTM and CDR2 ANQGSEA. DNA for the CDR3: TGCAGCGCCCTGACAGGCACAGATACGCAGTATTTT. Translating it yields CSALTGTDTQYF.

The J gene is TRBJ2-7, the V gene TRBV19, with D possibly matching TRBD2 (5 bases). V was trimmed by 7 bases and J by 7 bases, leaving 17 bases between them. Germline CDR1 reads LNHDA; CDR2 reads SQIVND (reference sequence). The CDR3 has 13 amino acids. The CDR3 nucleotides are TGTGCCAGTACGAGGGTCCCTTCCTCAGAGCAGTACTTC. It is translated as CASTRVPSSEQYF. The variable domain in full, completed from reference TRBV19 and TRBJ2-7, reads DGGITQSPKYLFRKEGQNVTLSCEQNLNHDAMYWYRQDPGQGLRLIYYSQIVNDFQKGDIAEGYSVSREKKESFPLTVTSAQKNPTAFYLCASTRVPSSEQYFGPGTRLTVT.

This chain links TRBV2 with TRBJ2-7; 9 nucleotides line up with TRBD1. Germline lookup yields CDR1 SNHLY and CDR2 FYNNEI. The CDR3 is 13 residues long. The V segment lost 8 bases and the J segment 3 bases; nucleotides outside the gene matches: 5. The chain's CDR3 is CASRTGVVYEQYF. The DNA of the CDR3 is TGTGCCAGCCGGACAGGGGTGGTCTACGAGCAGTACTTC. Together with reference TRBV2 and TRBJ2-7, the CDR3 gives the full variable domain: EPEVTQTPSHQVTQMGQEVILRCVPISNHLYFYWYRQILGQKVEFLVSFYNNEISEKSEIFDDQFSVERPDGSNFTLKIRSTKLEDSAMYFCASRTGVVYEQYFGPGTRLTVT.

The V gene is TRBV6-1, the J gene TRBJ1-3; maybe TRBD1 (6 bases). The CDR3 has 17 residues. V lost 2 bases, J lost 0 bases, and 14 bases lay in between. Germline V lookup: CDR1 MNHNS, CDR2 SASEGT. The CDR3 nucleotides are TGTGCCAGCAGTGAAACAGGGCTGGGGTACTCTGGAAACACCATATATTTT. Its protein product is CASSETGLGYSGNTIYF.

A single count supports this clone. This sequence joins TRBV2 and TRBJ2-1; 7 bases align to TRBD2. In germline, CDR1 is SNHLY, CDR2 FYNNEI. The CDR3 extends over 15 amino acids. J lost 10 bases, V lost 3 bases, and 12 bases had no gene match. The CDR3 here is CASSDRDYKAREQFF. In DNA form, the CDR3 reads TGTGCCAGCAGTGACCGGGACTACAAGGCCAGGGAGCAGTTCTTC. The full variable domain, rest sourced from reference TRBV2 and TRBJ2-1, is EPEVTQTPSHQVTQMGQEVILRCVPISNHLYFYWYRQILGQKVEFLVSFYNNEISEKSEIFDDQFSVERPDGSNFTLKIRSTKLEDSAMYFCASSDRDYKAREQFFGPGTRLTVL.

The CDR3 DNA reads TGCGCCAGCAGCCAAGATCTGGGCAGCTCCTACGAGCAGTACTTC. This gives the protein CASSQDLGSSYEQYF. The rearrangement links TRBV4-3 to TRBJ2-7; D not resolved. CDR1 is LGHNA and CDR2 is YSLEER in the germline V gene. This CDR3 is 15 amino acids long. Trimming shortened V by 0 bases and J by 0 bases, and 9 bases separated the two germline ends.

In this sample, this clone turned up a few times. This chain links TRBV5-1 with TRBJ2-2; D possibly corresponds to TRBD1 (6 bases). The CDR3 runs 15 residues. V shed 0 bases and J shed 5 bases, with 11 bases lying between them. Germline V gives CDR1 SGHRS, CDR2 YFSETQ. The CDR3 reads CASSLGQDQTGELFF. The CDR3 DNA is TGCGCCAGCAGCTTGGGACAGGATCAGACCGGGGAGCTGTTTTTT.

This clone appeared a single time. The genes are TRBV6-1 and TRBJ1-5, with a possible D match to TRBD1 (5 bases). Trimming removed 7 bases at V and 3 bases at J, with 13 bases between. The CDR3 covers 14 residues. Per the germline V gene, CDR1 is MNHNS and CDR2 is SASEGT. For the CDR3, the DNA is TGTGCCAGCAATAGACAGTCCTACAATCAGCCCCAGCATTTT. Translating gives CASNRQSYNQPQHF.

The chain uses TRBV28 and TRBJ1-2, with a weak D call TRBD1 (6 bases). Germline V gene sequence: CDR1 MDHEN, CDR2 SYDVKM. The V gene lost 6 bases and the J gene lost 4 bases, with 18 bases spanning the gap. CDR3 length equals 15 residues. CDR3 sequence: CASSLGGGEGYGYTF. CDR3 nucleotide sequence: TGTGCCAGCAGCCTAGGAGGGGGGGAGGGCTATGGCTACACCTTC.

The chain recombines TRBV4-3 with TRBJ2-6; maybe TRBD2 (5 bases). CDR1 LGHNA and CDR2 YSLEER come from the germline V gene. The CDR3 covers 17 residues. V was clipped by 2 bases and J by 0 bases, with 11 bases between them. The CDR3 here is CASSQMTGSSGANVLTF. The CDR3 region has the DNA TGCGCCAGCAGCCAAATGACGGGGTCCTCTGGGGCCAACGTCCTGACTTTC.

V usage is TRBV7-9 and J usage is TRBJ2-7; 11 bases line up with TRBD2. The CDR3 has 16 residues. J gave up 4 bases and V 1 base, and 6 bases lay outside the gene matches. The germline gives CDR1 SEHNR, CDR2 FQNEAQ (reference sequence). The CDR3 DNA is TGTGCCAGCAGCTTAGGGACTAGCGGGTTTATTTACGAGCAGTACTTC. Translation: CASSLGTSGFIYEQYF.

The rearrangement uses TRBV4-1 and TRBJ1-2; 9 positions agree with TRBD1. There are 16 residues in the CDR3. J gave up 2 bases and V 3 bases, and 7 bases lay outside the gene matches. The V gene's germline CDR1 is MGHRA and CDR2 YSYEKL. CDR3 DNA: TGCGCCAGCAGCCAGACGGGACAGGGAATCAACTATGGCTACACCTTC. Amino acids: CASSQTGQGINYGYTF.